This TCR beta chain appears in the sequencing data of a study of cytomegalovirus exposure and HLA in healthy donors. The PCR had 60 Vbeta and 13 Jbeta primers. Sequencing was performed with immunoSEQ multiplex PCR; in TCRdb, only in-frame clones are kept and a portion is missing. This table has 150,000 to 200,000 clones, around 80% appearing once. This clone was observed a few times. The antigen is undetermined. Study-level points and caveats: Later examination showed HLA-associated TCR beta chains had greater clonal expansion than equally common others.

V was pared by 4 bases and J by 0 bases, with 12 bases between. Germline V gives CDR1 LGHNA, CDR2 YSLEER. The CDR3 covers 15 residues. The chain uses TRBV4-3 and TRBJ1-2; D unclear. The source is a woman in her twenties or thirties in good health and CMV-seropositive. The sample was PBMCs. The CDR3 is CASSRNGQTNYGYTF. The CDR3, as DNA: TGCGCCAGCAGCCGGAATGGGCAGACTAACTATGGCTACACCTTC.